The source of this T cell receptor (beta chain) is a study of blood T cell repertoires in COVID-19. Seattle researchers signed up patients amid active infection and tracked them longitudinally. Authors' analysis steps: Nucleated cell counts were estimated from reference gene primer amplification. Generated by immunoSEQ multiplex PCR, the TCRdb table keeps only in-frame clones and is missing some. That table gives V, J and clone size, and the DNA gave D and trimming. The sample carries approximately 170,000 clones, around 85% recorded once. The source material was peripheral blood. The TCR originated in a man older than 75 with COVID-19, enrolled during active disease.

The CDR3 DNA reads as TGTGCCAGCAGCTTAGTAGGGGGCTCCTACAATGAGCAGTTCTTC. It yields the protein CASSLVGGSYNEQFF. The V call is TRBV7-9, the J call TRBJ2-1; tentatively, D is TRBD1 (6 bases). CDR1 is SEHNR and CDR2 is FQNEAQ in the germline V gene (reference sequence). V gave up 1 base and J gave up 0 bases, with 7 bases separating them. This CDR3 spans 15 amino acids. Drawing the rest from reference TRBV7-9 and TRBJ2-1, the complete variable domain is DTGVSQNPRHKITKRGQNVTFRCDPISEHNRLYWYRQTLGQGPEFLTYFQNEAQLEKSRLLSDRFSAERPKGSFSTLEIQRTEQGDSAMYLCASSLVGGSYNEQFFGPGTRLTVL.